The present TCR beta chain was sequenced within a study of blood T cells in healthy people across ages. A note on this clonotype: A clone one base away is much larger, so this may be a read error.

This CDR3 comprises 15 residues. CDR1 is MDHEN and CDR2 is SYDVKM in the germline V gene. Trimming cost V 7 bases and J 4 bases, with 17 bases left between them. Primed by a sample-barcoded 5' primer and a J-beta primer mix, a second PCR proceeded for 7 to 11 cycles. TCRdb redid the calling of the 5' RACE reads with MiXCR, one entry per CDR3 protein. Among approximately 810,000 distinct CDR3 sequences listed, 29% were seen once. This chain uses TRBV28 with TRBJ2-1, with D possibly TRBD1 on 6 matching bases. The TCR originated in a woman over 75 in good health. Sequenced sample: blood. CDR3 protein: CASKAGETLYNEQFF. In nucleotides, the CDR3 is TGTGCCAGCAAGGCAGGGGAAACCTTATACAATGAGCAGTTCTTC.